The clone carrying this TCR beta chain appeared once. This sample was included in a study of blood T cell repertoires in COVID-19. Across the whole study: PBMCs, B-cell-depleted T cells, or T cells were the source of the cDNA or gDNA that made up the material.

Cohort assignment relied on participant-reported clinical history. People in the exposed group encountered a COVID-19 case within 2 weeks before entering the study. Produced via immunoSEQ multiplex PCR; TCRdb's table is partial and in-frame only. Of under 250,000 clones listed, over 75% are singletons. Sequenced: PBMCs or T cells enriched from blood (not recorded which). The clonotype was recovered from a woman aged 25 to 45 who had been exposed to COVID-19.

In nucleotides, the CDR3 is TGTGCCAGTAGTATATCGCGGGACTCCTACGAGCAGTACTTC. Amino acids: CASSISRDSYEQYF. V is TRBV19 and J is TRBJ2-7, with a tentative D call TRBD2 (6 bases). Trimming took off 2 bases at V and 0 bases at J, with 8 bases between the two ends. The CDR3 has 14 residues. Looked up from germline, CDR1 is LNHDA and CDR2 is SQIVND (reference sequence).